The clone carrying this T cell receptor (beta chain) showed up many times. The data stem from a study of neurological immune-mediated disorders. The authors made cDNA by 5'RACE with 10-nucleotide random UMIs. TCRdb passed the 5' RACE reads through MiXCR, listing each CDR3 protein once. The sample shows some 16,000 distinct CDR3 sequences, around 9.7% of them seen only once. This CDR3 has 11 residues. Per germline, CDR1 SGHAT and CDR2 FQNNGV. Trimming stripped 1 base from V and 7 bases from J, with 2 bases between. Specimen: CD8+ T cells from blood. This chain joins TRBV11-2 and TRBJ2-1; D ambiguous. The sequence was obtained from a man aged 45-60 years in good health. DNA for the CDR3: TGTGCCAGCAGCTTAGGGAATGAGCAGTTCTTC. Protein sequence: CASSLGNEQFF.